This entry lists 21 T cell receptor beta chains sequenced from one sample in a study of blood T cell repertoires in COVID-19. Method: immunoSEQ multiplex PCR; TCRdb's copy keeps in-frame clones and lacks some. Of some 150,000 clones listed, 80% to 90% are singletons. Sequenced input: peripheral blood. These receptors all stem from a woman aged 55-70 years with COVID-19, enrolled during active disease.

This clone was found a few times. The genes are TRBV2 and TRBJ1-1; D is perhaps TRBD1 (6 bases). The CDR3 length is 14 residues. CDR1 and CDR2 from the germline V gene are SNHLY and FYNNEI. The germline V and J ends were trimmed by 2 bases and 6 bases, with 13 bases remaining between them. This CDR3 is CASSEISGGAEAFF. CDR3 in DNA: TGTGCCAGCAGTGAAATATCGGGGGGCGCTGAAGCTTTCTTT. Full variable domain (missing parts from reference TRBV2 and TRBJ1-1): EPEVTQTPSHQVTQMGQEVILRCVPISNHLYFYWYRQILGQKVEFLVSFYNNEISEKSEIFDDQFSVERPDGSNFTLKIRSTKLEDSAMYFCASSEISGGAEAFFGQGTRLTVV.

This chain links TRBV3-1 (or the pseudogene TRBV3-2) with TRBJ1-2; maybe TRBD1 (6 bases). Germline loops: CDR1 LGHDT, CDR2 YNNKEL (reference sequence). Trimming pared 4 bases from V and 5 bases from J, leaving 17 bases between. This CDR3 is 15 amino acids long. This CDR3 is CASSRIQGGGYGYTF. In DNA form, the CDR3 reads TGTGCCAGCAGCCGCATACAGGGTGGAGGTTATGGCTACACCTTC.

The gene calls are TRBV6-5 and TRBJ2-3; 7 nucleotides line up with TRBD2. This CDR3 spans 15 amino acids. Germline-derived CDR1 and CDR2 are MNHEY and SVGAGI. Trimming removed 0 bases from V and 4 bases from J; junction bases left unmatched: 4. The CDR3 reads CASSYSTSTADTQYF. For the CDR3, the DNA is TGTGCCAGCAGTTACTCGACTAGCACCGCAGATACGCAGTATTTT.

This clone came up a few times. This chain connects TRBV18 to TRBJ1-1, with a possible D match to TRBD1 (5 bases). V was clipped by 6 bases and J by 5 bases, with 13 bases between them. Germline CDR1 and CDR2: KGHSH and LQKENI. This CDR3 region has 13 residues. The CDR3 spells CASSLHGGTEAFF. The CDR3 region has the DNA TGTGCCAGCTCTCTTCATGGGGGGACTGAAGCTTTCTTT. The complete variable domain, with remaining parts taken from reference TRBV18 and TRBJ1-1, reads NAGVMQNPRHLVRRRGQEARLRCSPMKGHSHVYWYRQLPEEGLKFMVYLQKENIIDESGMPKERFSAEFPKEGPSILRIQQVVRGDSAAYFCASSLHGGTEAFFGQGTRLTVV.

The V and J genes are TRBV29-1 and TRBJ2-2, with D possibly TRBD1 on 6 matching bases. V was shortened by 6 bases and J by 1 base, with 12 bases between the two germline ends. Germline values: CDR1 SQVTM, CDR2 ANQGSEA. This CDR3 spans 14 amino acids. This chain's CDR3 is CSVGTGWNTGELFF. In nucleotides, the CDR3 is TGCAGCGTCGGAACAGGGTGGAACACCGGGGAGCTGTTTTTT.

The V and J genes are TRBV6-1 and TRBJ1-1, with 9 bases aligning to TRBD1. Germline V gives CDR1 MNHNS, CDR2 SASEGT. The ends lost 4 bases at V and 5 bases at J; junction bases unmatched: 11. The CDR3 sequence is 16 residues long. CDR3 amino acids: CASSVGVTGGWTEAFF. The CDR3 DNA is TGTGCCAGCAGTGTGGGAGTTACAGGGGGCTGGACTGAAGCTTTCTTT.

The chain has TRBV11-2 and TRBJ2-1, with 8 bases fitting TRBD2. The CDR3 runs to 15 residues. The V and J ends lost 8 bases and 0 bases, in that order; junction bases with no gene match: 6. The germline V gene encodes CDR1 SGHAT and CDR2 FQNNGV. The CDR3 loop is CASLPRGGSYNEQFF. The CDR3, as DNA: TGTGCCAGCCTCCCCCGGGGGGGCTCCTACAATGAGCAGTTCTTC. The full variable domain, completed using reference TRBV11-2 and TRBJ2-1, is EAGVAQSPRYKIIEKRQSVAFWCNPISGHATLYWYQQILGQGPKLLIQFQNNGVVDDSQLPKDRFSAERLKGVDSTLKIQPAKLEDSAVYLCASLPRGGSYNEQFFGPGTRLTVL.

The chain links TRBV18 to TRBJ2-7; TRBD1 is a possible D gene (5 bases). The CDR3 spans 13 residues. V lost 3 bases to trimming and J lost 5 bases, with 11 bases between them. Germline V gene data show CDR1 as KGHSH and CDR2 as LQKENI. The CDR3 protein is CASSPGQGNEQYF. CDR3 bases: TGTGCCAGCTCACCGGGTCAGGGAAACGAGCAGTACTTC.

The V and J genes are TRBV5-1 and TRBJ2-5; 8 bases map to TRBD2. The germline CDR1 and CDR2 sequences are SGHRS and YFSETQ. Unmatched junction bases numbered 18, after V lost 7 bases and J lost 4 bases. The CDR3 is made up of 17 amino acids. CDR3 nucleotide sequence: TGCGCCAGCGCCCCTCTAACGTCGGGGGGGCCCCCAGAGACCCAGTACTTC. This codes for CASAPLTSGGPPETQYF.

The rearrangement joins TRBV15 to TRBJ2-1; the D is unclear. Germline V gene lookup returns CDR1 LNHNV and CDR2 YYDKDF (reference sequence). Trimming took 0 bases from V and 2 from J, leaving 11 bases between them. CDR3 length: 16 residues. CDR3 region: CATSRDQWLAYNEQFF. Written as DNA, the CDR3 is TGTGCCACCAGCAGAGATCAATGGCTCGCCTACAATGAGCAGTTCTTC.

The CDR3 reads CSVEPTGEGTDTQYF. In DNA form, the CDR3 reads TGCAGCGTTGAGCCCACAGGGGAGGGCACAGATACGCAGTATTTT. The chain links TRBV29-1 to TRBJ2-3; the D gene is possibly TRBD1 (7 bases). Looked up from germline, CDR1 is SQVTM and CDR2 is ANQGSEA. This CDR3 is built from 15 residues. The germline V and J ends were trimmed by 3 bases and 1 base, with 14 bases remaining between them.

The chain carries TRBV19 and TRBJ2-7, with D perhaps TRBD1 (5 bases). CDR1 LNHDA and CDR2 SQIVND come from the germline V gene (reference sequence). CDR3 length: 13 amino acids. Trimming left V 6 bases short and J 6 bases short, with 15 bases between. DNA of the CDR3: TGTGCCAGTAGCCAGGGCATCATGGGCGAGCAGTACTTC. Translated, it gives CASSQGIMGEQYF.

The CDR3 DNA follows: TGTGCCAGCAGCGTAACAGGACCAAGCTCTGGAAACACCATATATTTT. Amino acid sequence: CASSVTGPSSGNTIYF. The V gene is TRBV9, the J gene TRBJ1-3; TRBD1 might be the D (5 bases). CDR1 is SGDLS, CDR2 YYNGEE, per germline. Trimming removed 1 base from V and 0 bases from J, with 11 bases in between. CDR3 length: 16 residues.

The chain carries TRBV24-1 and TRBJ1-5; TRBD1 is a possible D gene (6 bases). The CDR3 length is 17 residues. V was shortened by 9 bases and J by 5 bases, with 25 bases between the two germline ends. The germline V gene encodes CDR1 KGHDR and CDR2 SFDVKD. The CDR3 here is CATQDSGKKNADQPQHF. The CDR3 nucleotides read TGTGCCACCCAGGACAGTGGGAAAAAAAACGCTGATCAGCCCCAGCATTTT.

The J gene is TRBJ1-6, the V gene TRBV3-1 (or the pseudogene TRBV3-2), with 9 bases that match TRBD1. V shed 4 bases, J shed 8 bases, and the junction held 12 bases outside the gene matches. Germline V gives CDR1 LGHDT, CDR2 YNNKEL (reference sequence). The CDR3 is made up of 17 amino acids. CDR3 sequence reads: CASSLGTGRLLDSPLHF. DNA of the CDR3: TGTGCCAGCAGCCTTGGGACAGGGAGGCTTTTGGATTCACCCCTCCACTTT.

The chain is built from TRBV11-2 and TRBJ2-1, with 10 bases fitting TRBD2. The V gene end was trimmed by 5 bases and the J gene end by 0 bases; junction bases not matched to a gene: 13. The CDR3 is 19 amino acids. Germline V lookup: CDR1 SGHAT, CDR2 FQNNGV. This CDR3 reads CASSRTSGKLMSSYNEQFF. The CDR3 bases are TGTGCCAGCAGCCGGACTAGCGGAAAACTCATGAGCTCCTACAATGAGCAGTTCTTC.

V is TRBV4-3 and J is TRBJ2-5; 7 bases map to TRBD2. CDR1 is LGHNA, CDR2 YSLEER, per germline. The CDR3 runs to 15 residues. The V gene end was trimmed by 1 base and the J gene end by 6 bases; junction bases not matched to a gene: 8. The CDR3 loop reads CASSQVGGGTQTQYF. Written as DNA, the CDR3 is TGCGCCAGCAGCCAAGTTGGCGGGGGTACACAGACCCAGTACTTC.

The chain uses TRBV6-6 and TRBJ1-2, with D possibly TRBD1 on 5 matching bases. Trimming stripped 0 bases from V and 6 bases from J, with 11 bases between. This CDR3 contains 14 residues. Germline CDR1 and CDR2: MNHNY and SVGAGI (reference sequence). Written as DNA, the CDR3 is TGTGCCAGCAGTTACTCACCCGACAGAGATGGCTACACCTTC. Amino acids: CASSYSPDRDGYTF.

The table lists this clone with a count of one. V and J are TRBV6-4 and TRBJ1-6; D gene uncertain. The CDR3 consists of 17 residues. Trimming cost V 7 bases and J 6 bases, with 22 bases left between them. CDR1 is MRHNA, CDR2 SNTAGT, per germline. The DNA of the CDR3 is TGTGCCAGCATCCCCGGGGAGCCACCCCATCCTAATTCACCCCTCCACTTT. It yields the protein CASIPGEPPHPNSPLHF.

V gene TRBV18 combines with J gene TRBJ2-1; no clear D. CDR1 is KGHSH and CDR2 is LQKENI in the germline V gene. Trimming took off 0 bases at V and 3 bases at J, with 9 bases between the two ends. CDR3 size: 15 residues. CDR3 in DNA: TGTGCCAGCTCACCACCGCACCCCAGCTACAATGAGCAGTTCTTC. It specifies CASSPPHPSYNEQFF.

The chain carries TRBV11-2 and TRBJ2-1; TRBD2 is a possible D gene (5 bases). The CDR3 is 13 amino acids. The V gene lost 3 bases and the J gene lost 3 bases, with 6 bases spanning the gap. Germline V lookup: CDR1 SGHAT, CDR2 FQNNGV. The CDR3 loop is CASSFTSYNEQFF. In DNA, the CDR3 is TGTGCCAGCAGCTTTACTAGCTACAATGAGCAGTTCTTC.